This T cell receptor (beta chain) appears in the sequencing data of a study of shared clonotypes between healthy human individuals. Terminally differentiated effector memory CD45RA+ cells were left out of the naive CD8 fraction, which was CD45RO-negative and positively selected for CCR7. A remark on this clone: Antigen unknown.

Overall study findings and caveats: Only blood underwent sampling, and tissue repertoires likely differ.

Sorted subsets were amplified in replicate PCRs using 200 to 250 ng DNA, tens of thousands of T cell genomes. Assay used: immunoSEQ multiplex PCR; TCRdb lists only in-frame clones, some missing. This sample has around 2,000,000 clones; 85% to 95% occur once, and the top ten carry 1% to 1.5%. Sequencing was performed on naive CD8+ T cells sorted from blood. The receptor was isolated from a man between 18 and 29 years old in good health.

This chain's CDR3 is CASSQDGYEQYF. CDR3 nucleotides: TGTGCCAGCAGCCAAGACGGTTACGAGCAGTACTTC. The chain is built from TRBV5-8 and TRBJ2-7, with D unresolved. This CDR3 comprises 12 residues. V was cut by 4 bases and J by 4 bases, with 9 bases left in between. The germline V gene encodes CDR1 SGHTS and CDR2 YDEGEE.